These T cell receptor beta chains were read from a single sample in a study of blood T cells in healthy people across ages. TCRdb processed the 5' RACE reads anew with MiXCR; each CDR3 protein has one entry. The table has approximately 850,000 distinct CDR3 sequences, roughly 44% seen once; the top ten hold around 18%. Sequenced: blood. The receptors originated from a man in his sixties in good health. The CDR3 runs from the conserved cysteine through the conserved F or W. D genes are given only for firm matches.

- TRBJ2-1 TRBV7-9 CASSTTELLSETQFF
- TRBJ2-3 TRBV6-1 CASSSKQVTYTDTQYF
- TRBJ1-1 TRBV7-9 CASSLEQGMNTEAFF
- TRBJ1-2 TRBV3-1 CASSQLDSDYGYTF
TRBD1 TRBJ2-4 TRBV20-1 CSARTGAGAKNIQYF
TRBD1 TRBJ1-4 TRBV4-1 CASSLDRDPTNEKLFF
- TRBJ2-5 TRBV10-3 CAVSQGFWQETQYF
- TRBJ1-2 TRBV4-3 CASSQAATGSYGYTF
- TRBJ2-3 TRBV5-1 CASRVDSTDTQYF
- TRBJ1-1 TRBV5-6 CASSSRQTTSEATEAFF